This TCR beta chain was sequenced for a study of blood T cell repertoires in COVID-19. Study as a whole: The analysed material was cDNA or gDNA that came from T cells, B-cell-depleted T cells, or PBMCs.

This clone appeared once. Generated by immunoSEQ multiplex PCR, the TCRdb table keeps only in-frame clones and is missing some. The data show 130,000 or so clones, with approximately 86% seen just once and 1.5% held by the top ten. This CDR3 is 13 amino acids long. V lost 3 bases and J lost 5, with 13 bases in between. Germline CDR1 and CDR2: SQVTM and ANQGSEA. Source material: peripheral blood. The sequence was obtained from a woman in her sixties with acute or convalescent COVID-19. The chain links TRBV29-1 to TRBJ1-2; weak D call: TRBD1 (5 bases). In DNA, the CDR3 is TGCAGCGTTGAGACAGCCCCTAGATATGGCTACACCTTC. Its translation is CSVETAPRYGYTF.